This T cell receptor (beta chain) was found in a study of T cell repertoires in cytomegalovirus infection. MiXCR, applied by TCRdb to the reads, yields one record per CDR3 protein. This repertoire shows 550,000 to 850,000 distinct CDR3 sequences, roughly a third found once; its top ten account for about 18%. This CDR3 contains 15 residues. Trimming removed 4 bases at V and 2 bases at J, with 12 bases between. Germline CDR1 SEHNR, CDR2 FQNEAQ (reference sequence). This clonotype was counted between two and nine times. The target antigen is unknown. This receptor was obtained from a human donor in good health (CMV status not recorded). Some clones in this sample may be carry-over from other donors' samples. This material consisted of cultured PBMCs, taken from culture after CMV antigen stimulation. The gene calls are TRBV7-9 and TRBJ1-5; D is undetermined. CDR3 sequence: CASSSTAYRNQPQHF. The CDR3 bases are TGTGCCAGCAGCTCCACAGCTTATCGCAATCAGCCCCAGCATTTT.